This T cell receptor beta chain was obtained from a study of T-cell memory formation after mild COVID-19. The sample holds many counts of this clonotype. TCRdb reanalysed the 5' RACE reads using MiXCR and keeps one entry per CDR3 protein. The table has 250,000 to 300,000 distinct CDR3 sequences, 15% to 20% seen once. In germline, CDR1 is DFQATT, CDR2 SNEGSKA (reference sequence). V dropped 0 bases and J dropped 9; count of bases not matched to a gene: 6. This CDR3 has 15 residues. The chain carries TRBV20-1 and TRBJ1-6; 9 bases map to TRBD1. This sequence was found in a man between 18 and 35 years old who had mild COVID-19 (a few samples of this study predate the infection). Cell type and time point are not known. The source material was PBMCs or a T cell subset sorted from them (not recorded which). The CDR3 region is CSARDAGTGFSPLHF. DNA of the CDR3: TGCAGTGCTAGAGACGCCGGGACAGGGTTTTCACCCCTCCACTTT.